The clone carrying this T cell receptor (gamma chain) was counted only a few times. TCRdb re-processed the PCR reads using CATT. This sample carries thousands of gamma-chain clones, 5.2% of them seen once, and the ten largest clones take under 15%. The data stem from a study of human gamma delta and Vdelta1 T cells. V shed 0 bases and J 10 bases; nucleotides not matched to a gene: 15. The CDR3 runs to 15 residues. Germline V gene lookup returns CDR1 VINAFY and CDR2 YDVSNSKD. The TCR originated in a human donor in good health. Sequenced material: naive CD27+ Vdelta1 gamma-delta T cells from blood. The V call is TRGV5, the J call TRGJ1 or TRGJ2. CDR3 in DNA: TGTGCCACCTGGGACAGGCCGCAACATTATGAGAAGAAACTCTTT. Translation gives CATWDRPQHYEKKLF.